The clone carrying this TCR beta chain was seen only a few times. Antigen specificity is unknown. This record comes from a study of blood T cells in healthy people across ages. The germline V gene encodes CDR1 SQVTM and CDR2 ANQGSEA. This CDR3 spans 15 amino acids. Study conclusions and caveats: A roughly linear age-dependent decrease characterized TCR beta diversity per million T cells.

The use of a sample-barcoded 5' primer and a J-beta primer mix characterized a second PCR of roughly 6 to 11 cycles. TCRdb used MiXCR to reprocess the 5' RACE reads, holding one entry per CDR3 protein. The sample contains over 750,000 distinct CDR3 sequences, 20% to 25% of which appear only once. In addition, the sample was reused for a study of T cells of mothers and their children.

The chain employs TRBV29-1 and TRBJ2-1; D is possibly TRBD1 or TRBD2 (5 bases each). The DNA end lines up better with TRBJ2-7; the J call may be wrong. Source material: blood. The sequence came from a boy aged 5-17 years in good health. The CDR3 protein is CSVEGDRDHPYEQYF. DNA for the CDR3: TGCAGCGTTGAAGGGGACCGGGACCATCCCTACGAGCAGTACTTC.